The 3 T cell receptor beta chains below come from one sample, sequenced in a study. Via MiXCR, TCRdb re-called the RT-PCR reads, giving one row per CDR3 protein. The sample lists hundreds of thousands of distinct CDR3 sequences; 13% to 15% were seen once. Specimen: memory CD4+ T cells from blood. These receptors were taken from a female donor in good health, serving as a healthy control.

The sample holds a few counts of this clonotype. The J gene is TRBJ1-2, the V gene TRBV5-1, with TRBD1 as a possible D gene (6 bases). Germline assignment: CDR1 SGHRS and CDR2 YFSETQ. The V gene lost 4 bases and the J gene lost 2 bases, with 9 bases spanning the gap. The CDR3 length is 13 residues. The CDR3, as DNA: TGCGCCAGCAGCATCCAGGGGAACTATGGCTACACCTTC. This gives the protein CASSIQGNYGYTF.

This clonotype was recorded at least ten times. In nucleotides, the CDR3 is TGTGCCATCAGTGTCCAGGTAGCGGGGGGGACAGATACGCAGTATTTT. It specifies CAISVQVAGGTDTQYF. The V and J genes are TRBV10-3 and TRBJ2-3; TRBD2 aligns across 11 bases. Germline lookup yields CDR1 ENHRY and CDR2 SYGVKD. The V segment lost 4 bases and the J segment 3 bases; nucleotides outside the gene matches: 6. This CDR3 spans 16 amino acids.

This CDR3 reads CSARATGASNQPQHF. In DNA, the CDR3 is TGCAGTGCTAGAGCAACTGGGGCTAGCAATCAGCCCCAGCATTTT. V is TRBV20-1 and J is TRBJ1-5; tentative D call: TRBD1 (5 bases). The CDR3 is 15 residues long. Germline-derived CDR1 and CDR2 are DFQATT and SNEGSKA (reference sequence). V lost 1 base to trimming and J lost 0 bases, with 10 bases between them.